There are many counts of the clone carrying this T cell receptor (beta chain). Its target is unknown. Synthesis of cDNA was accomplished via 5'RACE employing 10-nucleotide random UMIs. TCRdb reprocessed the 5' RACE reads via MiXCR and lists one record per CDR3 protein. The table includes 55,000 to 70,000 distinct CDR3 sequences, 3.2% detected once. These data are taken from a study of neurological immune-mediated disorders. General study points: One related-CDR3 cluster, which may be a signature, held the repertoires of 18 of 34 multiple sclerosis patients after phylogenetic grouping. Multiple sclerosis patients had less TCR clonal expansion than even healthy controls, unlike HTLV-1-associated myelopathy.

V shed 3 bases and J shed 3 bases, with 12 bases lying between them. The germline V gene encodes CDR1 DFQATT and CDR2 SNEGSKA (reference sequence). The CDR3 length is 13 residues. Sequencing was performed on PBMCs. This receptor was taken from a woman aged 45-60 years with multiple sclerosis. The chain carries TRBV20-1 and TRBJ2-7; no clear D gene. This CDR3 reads CSASADQNYEQYV. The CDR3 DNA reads TGCAGTGCTAGCGCGGACCAGAACTACGAGCAGTACGTC.